The 6 T cell receptor beta chains below were found in one sample sequenced in a study of T cells in Graves' hyperthyroidism and ophthalmopathy. TCR beta CDR3 regions were amplified from RNA transcripts. When the TCR CDR3 underwent first-round RT-PCR, the HTBI primer set was used. MiXCR was run by TCRdb on the multiplex PCR reads, yielding one entry per CDR3 protein. Altogether approximately 870,000 distinct CDR3 sequences are present, over 35% being singletons, with the ten largest covering approximately 8.7%. The sample comprised blood. These receptors all come from a young man with Graves' hyperthyroidism.

This clonotype was observed at least ten times. The rearrangement uses TRBV10-3 and TRBJ2-5; TRBD1 or TRBD2 may be the D gene (5 bases each). V was trimmed by 4 bases and J by 4 bases, leaving 10 bases between them. CDR1 is ENHRY and CDR2 is SYGVKD in the germline V gene. The CDR3 is made up of 13 amino acids. CDR3 coding DNA: TGTGCCATCAGTGGGGCCGGGACAGAGACCCAGTACTTC. This codes for CAISGAGTETQYF.

The rearrangement uses TRBV4-1 and TRBJ2-7, with TRBD2 as a possible D gene (6 bases). This CDR3 is 11 amino acids long. Germline assignment: CDR1 MGHRA and CDR2 YSYEKL. Deletions cut 0 bases from V and 9 bases from J, with 6 bases between. CDR3 bases: TGCGCCAGCAGCCAAGAGCGGGGGCAGTACTTC. It specifies CASSQERGQYF.

The rearrangement uses TRBV5-1 and TRBJ2-7; a weak D match, TRBD1 (5 bases). The CDR3 is 14 amino acids. The germline CDR1 and CDR2 sequences are SGHRS and YFSETQ. Between the trimmed V and J ends, which lost 4 bases and 5 bases, there was a span of 16 bases. The CDR3 spells CASSLGRTRDEQYF. The DNA for the CDR3 is TGCGCCAGCAGCCTTGGAAGGACAAGGGACGAGCAGTACTTC.

This chain uses TRBV12-3 or TRBV12-4 with TRBJ1-2, with TRBD1 matching 8 bases. Trimming cost V 6 bases and J 3 bases; bases outside gene matches: 6. This CDR3 spans 14 amino acids. CDR3 protein: CASRKTGVDYGYTF. CDR3 coding DNA: TGTGCCAGCAGGAAGACAGGGGTCGACTATGGCTACACCTTC.

The rearrangement joins TRBV7-6 to TRBJ1-1; 7 bases fit TRBD1. This CDR3 comprises 12 residues. Per germline, CDR1 SGHVS and CDR2 FNYEAQ. The V and J ends lost 11 bases and 1 base, in that order; junction bases with no gene match: 4. In DNA, the CDR3 is TGTGCCCCGGACAGGACGAACACTGAAGCTTTCTTT. Protein product: CAPDRTNTEAFF.

Ten or more counts support this clonotype. V gene TRBV7-9 combines with J gene TRBJ2-5; D perhaps matches TRBD2 (6 bases). CDR1 is SEHNR, CDR2 FQNEAQ, per germline (reference sequence). The V gene lost 3 bases and the J gene lost 7 bases, with 12 bases spanning the gap. The CDR3 has 13 amino acids. CDR3: CASSFQGGATQYF. DNA of the CDR3: TGTGCCAGCAGCTTCCAGGGAGGCGCGACCCAGTACTTC. Variable domain in full (rest from reference TRBV7-9 and TRBJ2-5): DTGVSQNPRHKITKRGQNVTFRCDPISEHNRLYWYRQTLGQGPEFLTYFQNEAQLEKSRLLSDRFSAERPKGSFSTLEIQRTEQGDSAMYLCASSFQGGATQYFGPGTRLLVL.